This entry features one TCR beta chain sequence. Its antigen is currently unknown. TCRdb reprocessed the reads with MiXCR, giving one entry per CDR3 protein. The table lists roughly 320,000 distinct CDR3 sequences, approximately 10% of them singletons, with less than 3% in the top ten. This CDR3 is 17 amino acids long. The germline CDR1 and CDR2 sequences are LNHNV and YYDKDF (reference sequence). J was trimmed by 5 bases and V by 2 bases; bases with no gene match: 12. The sample is drawn from a study of T cell repertoires in cytomegalovirus infection. Study observations and caveats: HLA-C-restricted CMV-specific TCR beta clonotypes were dominant in the ex vivo response.

Sequencing was carried out using PBMCs. The receptor was derived from a human donor in good health (CMV status not recorded). Some clones in this sample may be carry-over from other donors' samples. The chain employs TRBV15 and TRBJ1-1; 9 nucleotides align to TRBD1. CDR3 sequence reads: CATSRLPGQGEKTEAFF. CDR3 DNA: TGTGCCACCAGCAGATTGCCGGGACAGGGAGAAAAGACTGAAGCTTTCTTT.